Each of the 29 T cell receptor beta chains below was sequenced from the same sample in a study of T-cell memory formation after mild COVID-19. MiXCR was run by TCRdb on the 5' RACE reads, yielding one entry per CDR3 protein. The data contain about 200,000 distinct CDR3 sequences, around 9.5% of them singletons. Sequenced: PBMCs or a T cell subset sorted from them (not recorded which). The receptors shown here come from a man aged 18 to 35 who had mild COVID-19 (a few samples of this study predate the infection). Cell type and time point are not known.

This rearrangement joins TRBV12-3 or TRBV12-4 to TRBJ2-1; 8 bases are shared with TRBD1. With 3 bases clipped from V and 9 bases from J, the junction kept 16 bases outside the gene matches. The CDR3 is 17 amino acids. This chain's CDR3 is CASSLSGWTGLSSEQFF. The DNA of the CDR3 is TGTGCCAGCAGTTTGTCAGGTTGGACAGGGCTATCAAGTGAGCAGTTCTTC.

This clonotype was counted many times. The rearrangement joins TRBV18 to TRBJ2-5; no clear D. This CDR3 has 15 residues. Trimming removed 6 bases from V and 7 bases from J, with 21 bases in between. CDR1 and CDR2 (germline): KGHSH, LQKENI. CDR3 in DNA: TGTGCCAGCTCCCTAGACCCGGGCCGTACCGGGACCCAGTACTTC. Amino acid sequence: CASSLDPGRTGTQYF.

J is TRBJ2-5 and V is TRBV20-1; D tentatively reads TRBD1 or TRBD2 (5 bases each). CDR1 is DFQATT, CDR2 SNEGSKA, per germline (reference sequence). V was clipped by 4 bases and J by 5 bases, with 8 bases between them. CDR3 length: 11 amino acids. CDR3 region: CSAMGRETQYF. The CDR3 DNA reads as TGCAGTGCTATGGGACGTGAGACCCAGTACTTC.

This rearrangement joins TRBV23-1 to TRBJ1-1; D is undetermined. TRBV23-1 is an open reading frame whose function is uncertain. This CDR3 is 12 amino acids long. V was pared by 7 bases and J by 7 bases, with 13 bases between. The CDR3 DNA is TGCGCCAGCACCTTCTGGGGAGGTGAAGCTTTCTTT. Its translation: CASTFWGGEAFF.

This clonotype was picked up many times. V is TRBV2 and J is TRBJ2-1; 10 bases align to TRBD2. This CDR3 has 16 amino acids. V was clipped by 5 bases and J by 7 bases; unmatched bases: 11. From germline, CDR1 is SNHLY and CDR2 FYNNEI. CDR3 DNA: TGTGCCAGCAGTCGGCGCGTAGCGGGGGGTTTGAATGAGCAGTTCTTC. Translation gives CASSRRVAGGLNEQFF.

This rearrangement joins TRBV27 to TRBJ2-1; D not resolved. The CDR3 has 11 residues. The V end lost 3 bases, the J end lost 7 bases, and 4 bases lay between the germline ends. The germline V gene has CDR1 MNHEY and CDR2 SMNVEV (reference sequence). CDR3 loop: CASSFRNEQFF. The CDR3, as DNA: TGTGCCAGCAGTTTCAGGAATGAGCAGTTCTTC.

The table lists this clonotype with a few counts. This chain connects TRBV7-2 to TRBJ2-7; D may match TRBD1 or TRBD2 (5 bases each). This CDR3 spans 13 amino acids. The V end lost 1 base, the J end lost 6 bases, and 10 bases lay between the germline ends. Germline CDR1 is SGHTA and CDR2 is FQGNSA. Here the CDR3 reads CASSLVEGSEQYF. The CDR3 DNA reads as TGTGCCAGCAGCTTAGTCGAGGGGTCCGAGCAGTACTTC. The variable domain in full, with the rest retrieved from reference TRBV7-2 and TRBJ2-7, is GAGVSQSPSNKVTEKGKDVELRCDPISGHTALYWYRQSLGQGLEFLIYFQGNSAPDKSGLPSDRFSAERTGGSVSTLTIQRTQQEDSAVYLCASSLVEGSEQYFGPGTRLTVT.

This clonotype is medium-sized by share. The rearrangement uses TRBV7-2 and TRBJ2-2; TRBD1 matches at 7 bases. Germline CDR1 is SGHTA and CDR2 is FQGNSA. The CDR3 is made up of 16 amino acids. V trimming: 1 base; J trimming: 0 bases; junction bases outside the gene matches: 2. The DNA for the CDR3 is TGTGCCAGCAGCTTAGTAGGGGGCGCGAACACCGGGGAGCTGTTTTTT. This codes for CASSLVGGANTGELFF.

This clonotype has a count of ten or more. The J gene is TRBJ2-4, the V gene TRBV7-2; D is unresolved. Germline V gene data show CDR1 as SGHTA and CDR2 as FQGNSA. V lost 4 bases, J lost 3 bases, and 10 bases lay in between. This CDR3 is built from 14 residues. The CDR3 here is CASSSRVGKNIQYF. CDR3 nucleotides: TGTGCCAGCAGCTCTCGTGTGGGCAAAAACATTCAGTACTTC. The full variable domain, rest sourced from reference TRBV7-2 and TRBJ2-4, is GAGVSQSPSNKVTEKGKDVELRCDPISGHTALYWYRQSLGQGLEFLIYFQGNSAPDKSGLPSDRFSAERTGGSVSTLTIQRTQQEDSAVYLCASSSRVGKNIQYFGAGTRLSVL.

This clonotype was found a few times. The chain joins TRBV25-1 to TRBJ1-4, with no clear D. The V end lost 2 bases, the J end lost 10 bases, and 8 bases lay between the germline ends. The germline V gene encodes CDR1 MGHDK and CDR2 SYGVNS. The CDR3 runs 12 residues. DNA for the CDR3: TGTGCCAGCAGTGAACGGGTGGGAAAACTGTTTTTT. Translation gives CASSERVGKLFF.

This clonotype appeared a few times. This chain connects TRBV10-1 to TRBJ2-7; D not resolved. The V and J ends lost 6 bases and 0 bases respectively, with 15 bases between them. The CDR3 is 15 amino acids. Germline V gene data show CDR1 as WNHNN and CDR2 as SYGVQD (reference sequence). The CDR3 loop reads CASRRLTLPSYEQYF. CDR3 nucleotides: TGCGCCAGCAGAAGGCTAACGCTCCCCTCCTACGAGCAGTACTTC.

This clonotype was seen more than once but under ten times. The V gene is TRBV12-3 or TRBV12-4, the J gene TRBJ1-1; 7 nucleotides line up with TRBD1. V trimming: 6 bases; J trimming: 5 bases; junction bases outside the gene matches: 9. This CDR3 comprises 14 residues. The DNA of the CDR3 is TGTGCCAGCAGGTCTCAGGGGGTTAGGACTGAAGCTTTCTTT. This translates into CASRSQGVRTEAFF.

The V call is TRBV4-3, the J call TRBJ2-1, with 13 nucleotides matching TRBD2. Germline V gene sequence: CDR1 LGHNA, CDR2 YSLEER. J lost 10 bases, V lost 1 base, and 7 bases had no gene match. This CDR3 contains 16 residues. CDR3 nucleotide sequence: TGCGCCAGCAGCCAAGTTAAGGAGACTAGCGGGGGGGAGCAGTTCTTC. Translation gives CASSQVKETSGGEQFF.

This clonotype was seen only a few times. The gene calls are TRBV5-1 and TRBJ1-6; possibly TRBD1 for D (5 bases). This CDR3 has 16 amino acids. Germline V CDR1 and CDR2: SGHRS, YFSETQ. V was shortened by 0 bases and J by 6 bases, with 13 bases between the two germline ends. As DNA, the CDR3 is TGCGCCAGCAGCTTGGTTGCGGGGGAAGGTAATTCACCCCTCCACTTT. It codes for CASSLVAGEGNSPLHF. Full variable domain (rest looked up from reference TRBV5-1 and TRBJ1-6): KAGVTQTPRYLIKTRGQQVTLSCSPISGHRSVSWYQQTPGQGLQFLFEYFSETQRNKGNFPGRFSGRQFSNSRSEMNVSTLELGDSALYLCASSLVAGEGNSPLHFGNGTRLTVT.

The DNA of the CDR3 is TGCAGCGTGCCGACGGCTACAGAGACCCAGTACTTC. Amino acid sequence: CSVPTATETQYF. The J gene is TRBJ2-5, the V gene TRBV29-1; D not certain. Deletions cut 6 bases from V and 4 bases from J, with 12 bases between. Looked up from germline, CDR1 is SQVTM and CDR2 is ANQGSEA. The CDR3 is 12 residues long.

This clonotype turned up a few times. The chain combines TRBV7-6 with TRBJ1-2, with D uncertain. The CDR3 totals 14 residues. Germline CDR1 is SGHVS and CDR2 is FNYEAQ. V was pared by 5 bases and J by 3 bases, with 13 bases between. In nucleotides, the CDR3 is TGTGCCAGCAGCCCCTGGCGGGGTGACTATGGCTACACCTTC. This sequence encodes CASSPWRGDYGYTF. The full variable domain, completed using reference TRBV7-6 and TRBJ1-2, is GAGVSQSPRYKVTKRGQDVALRCDPISGHVSLYWYRQALGQGPEFLTYFNYEAQQDKSGLPNDRFSAERPEGSISTLTIQRTEQRDSAMYRCASSPWRGDYGYTFGSGTRLTVV.

The J gene is TRBJ2-3, the V gene TRBV20-1; TRBD2 might be the D (7 bases). The CDR3 loop spans 15 amino acids. Germline loops: CDR1 DFQATT, CDR2 SNEGSKA (reference sequence). V was shortened by 1 base and J by 2 bases, with 13 bases between the two germline ends. The CDR3 DNA is TGCAGTGCTAGAGTGAACGGGGGGCTCACAGATACGCAGTATTTT. Protein: CSARVNGGLTDTQYF.

The chain has TRBV7-3 and TRBJ2-3, with D possibly TRBD1 on 6 matching bases. This CDR3 has 15 residues. Germline V CDR1 and CDR2: SGHTA, FQGTGA. The germline V and J ends were trimmed by 2 bases and 2 bases, with 11 bases remaining between them. CDR3 in amino acids: CASSLVAGVTDTQYF. The CDR3 coding sequence is TGTGCCAGCAGCTTAGTTGCAGGGGTCACAGATACGCAGTATTTT.

This clonotype came up a few times. The rearrangement joins TRBV4-3 to TRBJ1-2, with D hard to call. The CDR3 length is 14 residues. CDR1 and CDR2 (germline): LGHNA, YSLEER. Trimming stripped 1 base from V and 7 bases from J, with 13 bases between. The CDR3 DNA reads as TGCGCCAGCAGCCAAGGCGGGTTGCTGGCTGGCTACACCTTC. It is translated as CASSQGGLLAGYTF.

This clonotype was seen a few times. The chain recombines TRBV25-1 with TRBJ2-1, with 9 bases matching TRBD1. The germline gives CDR1 MGHDK, CDR2 SYGVNS. The CDR3 has 13 amino acids. Losses at the gene ends were 4 bases for V and 7 bases for J; bases not matched to a gene: 2. CDR3 sequence (DNA): TGTGCCAGCAGTGGGACAGGGGAGAATGAGCAGTTCTTC. It specifies CASSGTGENEQFF.

The rearrangement uses TRBV7-9 and TRBJ2-7; D is tentatively TRBD1 or TRBD2 (5 bases each). From germline, CDR1 is SEHNR and CDR2 FQNEAQ (reference sequence). Trimming left V 2 bases short and J 6 bases short, with 11 bases between. The CDR3 totals 13 residues. The chain's CDR3 is CASSLSSGTEQYV. The CDR3 DNA reads as TGTGCCAGCAGCTTATCCTCAGGGACCGAGCAGTACGTC.

A few counts support this clonotype. The rearrangement links TRBV7-2 to TRBJ1-1; D unclear. With 1 base removed from V and 5 bases from J, the gap between germline ends came to 8 bases. This CDR3 is 13 amino acids long. Germline V CDR1 and CDR2: SGHTA, FQGNSA. The CDR3 region is CASSLGTRTEAFF. The DNA for the CDR3 is TGTGCCAGCAGCTTAGGTACGAGGACTGAAGCTTTCTTT.

The CDR3 here is CATRTGDIRNYGYTF. In nucleotides, the CDR3 is TGTGCCACCAGGACAGGGGATATTCGAAACTATGGCTACACCTTC. The chain couples TRBV10-3 to TRBJ1-2, with 9 bases fitting TRBD1. V dropped 10 bases and J dropped 2; count of bases not matched to a gene: 11. The CDR3 covers 15 residues. Germline V lookup: CDR1 ENHRY, CDR2 SYGVKD.

This chain links TRBV5-1 with TRBJ1-2, with D hard to call. This CDR3 is 14 amino acids long. V dropped 4 bases and J dropped 2 bases, with 12 bases sitting between them. The germline CDR1 and CDR2 sequences are SGHRS and YFSETQ. The CDR3 DNA follows: TGCGCCAGCAGCCTAGCTCCGGAAAACTATGGCTACACCTTC. It codes for CASSLAPENYGYTF.

A note on this clonotype: This may be a read error: a much more frequent sequence differs by one nucleotide. The chain is built from TRBV2 and TRBJ2-7; D is unclear. This CDR3 spans 14 amino acids. Germline CDR1 and CDR2: SNHLY and FYNNEI. V was cut by 6 bases and J by 3 bases, with 15 bases left in between. CDR3 DNA sequence: TGTGCCAGCAGAAGGTCCCAGGAGTGCTACGAGCAGTACTTC. As protein: CASRRSQECYEQYF. Supplemented by reference TRBV2 and TRBJ2-7, the full variable domain reads EPEVTQTPSHQVTQMGQEVILRCVPISNHLYFYWYRQILGQKVEFLVSFYNNEISEKSEIFDDQFSVERPDGSNFTLKIRSTKLEDSAMYFCASRRSQECYEQYFGPGTRLTVT.

The rearrangement joins TRBV7-3 to TRBJ1-2; weak D call: TRBD1 (5 bases). V was cut by 5 bases and J by 8 bases, with 30 bases left in between. Germline V gene sequence: CDR1 SGHTA, CDR2 FQGTGA. The CDR3 is made up of 18 amino acids. This CDR3 is CASSPTPVDGGIHSGYTF. The DNA of the CDR3 is TGTGCCAGCAGCCCAACCCCGGTAGACGGGGGGATTCATAGCGGCTACACCTTC.

This clonotype was found a few times. This rearrangement joins TRBV12-3 or TRBV12-4 to TRBJ1-6, with no clear D. The V gene lost 5 bases and the J gene lost 9 bases, with 14 bases spanning the gap. The CDR3 runs 14 residues. CDR3 DNA sequence: TGTGCCAGCAGTCCCTCCCGGACGACTTCACCCCTCCACTTT. Translating gives CASSPSRTTSPLHF.

This clonotype turned up a few times. The rearrangement uses TRBV7-2 and TRBJ2-4, with TRBD2 identical over 8 bases. The germline gives CDR1 SGHTA, CDR2 FQGNSA. The CDR3 sequence is 14 residues long. With 7 bases clipped from V and 2 bases from J, the junction kept 4 bases outside the gene matches. The CDR3 region has the DNA TGTGCCAGCATGGGCGGGGGGACCAAAAACATTCAGTACTTC. This codes for CASMGGGTKNIQYF. The variable domain in full, with the rest retrieved from reference TRBV7-2 and TRBJ2-4, is GAGVSQSPSNKVTEKGKDVELRCDPISGHTALYWYRQSLGQGLEFLIYFQGNSAPDKSGLPSDRFSAERTGGSVSTLTIQRTQQEDSAVYLCASMGGGTKNIQYFGAGTRLSVL.

V usage is TRBV7-2 and J usage is TRBJ2-3; 7 bases align to TRBD1. The trim removed 5 bases at V and 6 bases at J, leaving 2 bases unmatched. The CDR3 is 12 residues long. Looked up from germline, CDR1 is SGHTA and CDR2 is FQGNSA. The CDR3 bases are TGTGCCAGCAGCGGGACAGCCGATACGCAGTATTTT. Protein: CASSGTADTQYF.